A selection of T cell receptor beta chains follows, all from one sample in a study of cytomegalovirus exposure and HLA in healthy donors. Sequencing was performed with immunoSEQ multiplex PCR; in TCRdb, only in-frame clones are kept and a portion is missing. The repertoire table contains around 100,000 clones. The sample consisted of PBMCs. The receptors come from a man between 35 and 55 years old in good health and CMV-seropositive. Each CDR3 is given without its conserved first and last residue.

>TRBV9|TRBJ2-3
ASSPAGGQHTQY
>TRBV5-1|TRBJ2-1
ASSSRIDGGGNNEQF
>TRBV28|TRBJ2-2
ASSFQGALHPGELF
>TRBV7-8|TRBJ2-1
ASSLAPSGRRLGNEQF
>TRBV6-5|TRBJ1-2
ASSYHPRGGDYGYT
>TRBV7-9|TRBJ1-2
ASSRLRDRGTYGYT
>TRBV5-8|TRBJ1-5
ASSYPGGNQPQH
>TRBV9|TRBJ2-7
ASSVWEGWAYEQY
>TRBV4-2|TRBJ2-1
ASSQERTSGYNEQF
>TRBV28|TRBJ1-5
ASLTGQGDLFSNQPQH
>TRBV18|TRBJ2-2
ASSPGLAVTGELF
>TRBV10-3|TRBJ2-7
AISDDWGVYEQY
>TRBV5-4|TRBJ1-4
ASSLETGKLF
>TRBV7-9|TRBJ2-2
ASSSDYRVTGELF
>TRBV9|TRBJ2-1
ASSPRTGDTSNEQF
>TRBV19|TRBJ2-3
ASSSQLAPRGDTQY
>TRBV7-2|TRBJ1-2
ASSLERQARGYT